This T cell receptor beta chain was profiled in a study of T cell repertoires in cytomegalovirus infection. TCRdb reprocessed the reads with MiXCR, giving one entry per CDR3 protein. The sample lists around 450,000 distinct CDR3 sequences, approximately 33% occurring once. There are many counts of this clonotype. The V segment lost 4 bases and the J segment 5 bases; nucleotides outside the gene matches: 9. Germline V gene lookup returns CDR1 SGHTA and CDR2 FQGNSA. The CDR3 length is 15 residues. Material for sequencing was PBMCs. This rearrangement joins TRBV7-2 to TRBJ1-1, with 8 bases identical to TRBD1. This receptor was taken from a human donor in good health (CMV status not recorded). Some clones in this sample may be carry-over from other donors' samples. The CDR3 here is CASSSQTGVRTEAFF. The CDR3 nucleotides read TGTGCCAGCAGCTCCCAGACAGGGGTCAGGACTGAAGCTTTCTTT.